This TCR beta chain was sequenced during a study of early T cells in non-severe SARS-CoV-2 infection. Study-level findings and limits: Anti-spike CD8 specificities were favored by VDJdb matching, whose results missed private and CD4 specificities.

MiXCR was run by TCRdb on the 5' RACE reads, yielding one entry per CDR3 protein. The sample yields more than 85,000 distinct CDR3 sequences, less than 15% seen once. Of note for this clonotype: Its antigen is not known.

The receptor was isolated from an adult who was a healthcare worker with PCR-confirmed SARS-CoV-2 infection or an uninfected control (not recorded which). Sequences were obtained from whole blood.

The CDR3 DNA follows: TGTGCCAGCAGCTTAGAGGGTATCGGGGCGGGACAGTTCTTC. This gives the protein CASSLEGIGAGQFF. The J gene is TRBJ2-1, the V gene TRBV7-2, with a tentative D call TRBD2 (6 bases). Germline V gene data show CDR1 as SGHTA and CDR2 as FQGNSA. There are 14 residues in the CDR3. Trimming took off 1 base at V and 13 bases at J, with 17 bases between the two ends. The variable domain in full, completed from reference TRBV7-2 and TRBJ2-1, reads GAGVSQSPSNKVTEKGKDVELRCDPISGHTALYWYRQSLGQGLEFLIYFQGNSAPDKSGLPSDRFSAERTGGSVSTLTIQRTQQEDSAVYLCASSLEGIGAGQFFGPGTRLTVL.